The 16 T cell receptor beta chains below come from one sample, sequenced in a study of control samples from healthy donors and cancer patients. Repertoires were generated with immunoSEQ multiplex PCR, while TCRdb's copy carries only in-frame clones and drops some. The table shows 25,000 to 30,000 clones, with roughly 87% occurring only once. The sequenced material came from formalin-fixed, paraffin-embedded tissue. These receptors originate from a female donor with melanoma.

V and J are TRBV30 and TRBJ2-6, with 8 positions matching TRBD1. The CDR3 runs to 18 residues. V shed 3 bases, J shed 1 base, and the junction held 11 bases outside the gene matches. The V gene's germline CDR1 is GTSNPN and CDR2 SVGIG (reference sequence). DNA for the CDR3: TGTGCCTGGAGAACCCCGGGACAGGCTTTATCTGGGGCCAACGTCCTGACTTTC. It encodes CAWRTPGQALSGANVLTF.

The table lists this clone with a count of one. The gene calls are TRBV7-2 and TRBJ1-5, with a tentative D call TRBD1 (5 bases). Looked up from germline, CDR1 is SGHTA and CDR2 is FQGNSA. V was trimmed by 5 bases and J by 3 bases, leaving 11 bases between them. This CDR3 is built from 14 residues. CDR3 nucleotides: TGTGCCAGCAGCCCTACAGGCAACAATCAGCCCCAGCATTTT. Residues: CASSPTGNNQPQHF.

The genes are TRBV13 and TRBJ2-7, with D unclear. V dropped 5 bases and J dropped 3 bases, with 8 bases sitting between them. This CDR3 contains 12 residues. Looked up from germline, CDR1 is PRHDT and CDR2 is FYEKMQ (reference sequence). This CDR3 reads CASSARLYEQYF. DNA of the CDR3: TGTGCCAGCAGCGCAAGACTCTACGAGCAGTACTTC.

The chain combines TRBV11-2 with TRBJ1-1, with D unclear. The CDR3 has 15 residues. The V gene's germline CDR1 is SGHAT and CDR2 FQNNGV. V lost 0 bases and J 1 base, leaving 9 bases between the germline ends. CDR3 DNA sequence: TGTGCCAGCAGCTTAGACTACAGTTGGAACACTGAAGCTTTCTTT. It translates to CASSLDYSWNTEAFF. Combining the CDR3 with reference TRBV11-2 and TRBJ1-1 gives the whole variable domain EAGVAQSPRYKIIEKRQSVAFWCNPISGHATLYWYQQILGQGPKLLIQFQNNGVVDDSQLPKDRFSAERLKGVDSTLKIQPAKLEDSAVYLCASSLDYSWNTEAFFGQGTRLTVV.

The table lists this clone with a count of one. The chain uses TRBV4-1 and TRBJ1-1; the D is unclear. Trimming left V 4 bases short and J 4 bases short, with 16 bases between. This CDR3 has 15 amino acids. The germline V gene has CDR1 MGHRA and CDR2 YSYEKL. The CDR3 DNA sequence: TGCGCCAGCAGCCCACAAGCCCAGTTCAGCACTGAAGCTTTCTTT. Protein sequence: CASSPQAQFSTEAFF.

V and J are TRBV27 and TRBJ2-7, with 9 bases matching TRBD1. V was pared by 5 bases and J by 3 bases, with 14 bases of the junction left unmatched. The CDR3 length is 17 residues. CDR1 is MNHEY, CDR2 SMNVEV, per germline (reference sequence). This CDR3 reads CASSAPPSTGGFYEQYF. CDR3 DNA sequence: TGTGCCAGCAGTGCCCCGCCATCGACAGGGGGTTTCTACGAGCAGTACTTC.

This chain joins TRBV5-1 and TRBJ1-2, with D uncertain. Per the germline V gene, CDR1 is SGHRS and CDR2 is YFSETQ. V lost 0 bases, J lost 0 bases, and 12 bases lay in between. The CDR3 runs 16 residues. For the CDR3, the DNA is TGCGCCAGCAGCTTGGCGCTTGACGCATCTAACTATGGCTACACCTTC. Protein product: CASSLALDASNYGYTF.

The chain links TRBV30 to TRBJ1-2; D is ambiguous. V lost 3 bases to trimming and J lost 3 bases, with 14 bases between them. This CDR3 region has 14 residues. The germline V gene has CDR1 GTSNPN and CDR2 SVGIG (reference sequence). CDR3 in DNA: TGTGCCTGGAGCGAAAAGGTGGTTGACTATGGCTACACCTTC. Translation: CAWSEKVVDYGYTF.

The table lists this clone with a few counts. The CDR3 DNA follows: TGTGCCAGTAGTAATGGTCCAGCCTACGAGCAGTACTTC. Translation gives CASSNGPAYEQYF. The chain joins TRBV19 to TRBJ2-7; D call uncertain. Trimming took off 4 bases at V and 2 bases at J, with 9 bases between the two ends. The CDR3 length is 13 residues. Germline CDR1 LNHDA, CDR2 SQIVND (reference sequence).

The CDR3 coding sequence is TGTGCCAGCAGTTACTTCCGGGGTAACTATGGCTACACCTTC. This codes for CASSYFRGNYGYTF. The chain joins TRBV6-5 to TRBJ1-2; D is unresolved. The CDR3 is 14 amino acids. Germline V lookup: CDR1 MNHEY, CDR2 SVGAGI. Between the trimmed V and J ends, which lost 1 base and 1 base, there was a span of 7 bases.

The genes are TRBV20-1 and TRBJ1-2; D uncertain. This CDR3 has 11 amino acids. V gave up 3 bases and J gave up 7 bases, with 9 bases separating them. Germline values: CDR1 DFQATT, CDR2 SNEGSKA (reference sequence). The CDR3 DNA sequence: TGCAGTGCTAGGCCCAGTTCTGGCTACACCTTC. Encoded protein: CSARPSSGYTF.

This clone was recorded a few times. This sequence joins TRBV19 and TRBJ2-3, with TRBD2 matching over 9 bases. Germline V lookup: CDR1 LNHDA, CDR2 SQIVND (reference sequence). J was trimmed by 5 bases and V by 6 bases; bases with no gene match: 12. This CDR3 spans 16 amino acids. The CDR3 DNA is TGTGCCAGTAGGACTCTAGCGGGGCCTCAGGGAGATACGCAGTATTTT. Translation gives CASRTLAGPQGDTQYF.

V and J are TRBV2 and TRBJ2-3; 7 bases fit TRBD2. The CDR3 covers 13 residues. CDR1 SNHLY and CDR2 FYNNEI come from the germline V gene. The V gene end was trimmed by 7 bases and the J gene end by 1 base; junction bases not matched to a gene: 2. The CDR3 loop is CASKTSGTDTQYF. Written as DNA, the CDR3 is TGTGCCAGCAAAACTAGCGGCACAGATACGCAGTATTTT.

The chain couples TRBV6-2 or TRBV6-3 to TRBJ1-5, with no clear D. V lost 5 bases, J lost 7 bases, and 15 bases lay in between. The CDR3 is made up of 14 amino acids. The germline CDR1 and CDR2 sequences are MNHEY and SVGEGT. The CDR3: CASSPHRGAQPQHF. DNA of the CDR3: TGTGCCAGCAGTCCCCACCGGGGAGCCCAGCCCCAGCATTTT.

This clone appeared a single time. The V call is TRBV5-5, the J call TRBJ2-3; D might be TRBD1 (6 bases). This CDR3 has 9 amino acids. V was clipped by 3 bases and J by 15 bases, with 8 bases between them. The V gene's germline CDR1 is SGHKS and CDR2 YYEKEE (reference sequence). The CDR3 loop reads CASSSGTYF. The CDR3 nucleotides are TGTGCCAGCAGCTCCGGGACATATTTT. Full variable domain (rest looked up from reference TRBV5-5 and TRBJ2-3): DAGVTQSPTHLIKTRGQQVTLRCSPISGHKSVSWYQQVLGQGPQFIFQYYEKEERGRGNFPDRFSARQFPNYSSELNVNALLLGDSALYLCASSSGTYFGPGTRLTVL.

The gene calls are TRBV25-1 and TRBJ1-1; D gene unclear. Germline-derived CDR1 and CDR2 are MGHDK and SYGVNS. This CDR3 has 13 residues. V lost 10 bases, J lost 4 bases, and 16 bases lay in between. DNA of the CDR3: TGTGCCACCCGATGGGTGTTGGGCACTGAAGCTTTCTTT. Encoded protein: CATRWVLGTEAFF.